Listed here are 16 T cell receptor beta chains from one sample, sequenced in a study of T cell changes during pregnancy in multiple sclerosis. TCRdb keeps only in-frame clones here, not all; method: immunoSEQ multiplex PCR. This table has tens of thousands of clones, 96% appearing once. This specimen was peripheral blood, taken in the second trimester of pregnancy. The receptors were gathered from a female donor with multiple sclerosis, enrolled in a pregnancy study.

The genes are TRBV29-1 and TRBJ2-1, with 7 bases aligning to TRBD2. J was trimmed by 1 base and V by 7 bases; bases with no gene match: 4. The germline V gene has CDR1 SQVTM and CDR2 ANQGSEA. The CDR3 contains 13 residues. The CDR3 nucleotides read TGCAGCGCCACGGGGGGTTCCTACAATGAGCAGTTCTTC. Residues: CSATGGSYNEQFF.

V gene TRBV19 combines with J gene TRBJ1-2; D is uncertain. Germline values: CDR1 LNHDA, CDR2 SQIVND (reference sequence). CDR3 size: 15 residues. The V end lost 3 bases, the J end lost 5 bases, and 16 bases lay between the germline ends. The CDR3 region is CASSIDPPSRYGYTF. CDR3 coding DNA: TGTGCCAGTAGTATCGATCCCCCGAGCCGATATGGCTACACCTTC.

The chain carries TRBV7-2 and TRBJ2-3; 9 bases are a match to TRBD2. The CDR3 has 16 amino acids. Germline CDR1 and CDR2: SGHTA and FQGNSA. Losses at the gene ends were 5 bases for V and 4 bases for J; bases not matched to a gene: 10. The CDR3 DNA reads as TGTGCCAGCAGCGGGCGGCGGGAGGGCCGCCCAGATACGCAGTATTTT. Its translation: CASSGRREGRPDTQYF.

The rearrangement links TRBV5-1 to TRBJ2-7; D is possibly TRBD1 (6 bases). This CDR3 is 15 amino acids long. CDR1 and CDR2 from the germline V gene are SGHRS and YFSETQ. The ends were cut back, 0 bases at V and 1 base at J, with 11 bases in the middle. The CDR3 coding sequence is TGCGCCAGCAGCTTGGCCCCAGGGGATTCCTACGAGCAGTACTTC. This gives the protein CASSLAPGDSYEQYF.

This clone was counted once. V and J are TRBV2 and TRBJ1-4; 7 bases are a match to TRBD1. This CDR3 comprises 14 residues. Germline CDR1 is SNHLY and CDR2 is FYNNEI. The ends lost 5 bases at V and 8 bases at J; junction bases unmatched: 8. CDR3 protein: CASSNTGDWEKLFF. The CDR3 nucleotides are TGTGCCAGCAGTAATACAGGGGATTGGGAAAAACTGTTTTTT.

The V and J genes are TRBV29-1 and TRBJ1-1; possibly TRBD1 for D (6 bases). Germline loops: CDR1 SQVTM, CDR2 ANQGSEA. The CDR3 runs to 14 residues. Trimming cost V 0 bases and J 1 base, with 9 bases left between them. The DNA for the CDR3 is TGCAGCGTTGAAGATCTAGGGGGGAACACTGAAGCTTTCTTT. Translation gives CSVEDLGGNTEAFF.

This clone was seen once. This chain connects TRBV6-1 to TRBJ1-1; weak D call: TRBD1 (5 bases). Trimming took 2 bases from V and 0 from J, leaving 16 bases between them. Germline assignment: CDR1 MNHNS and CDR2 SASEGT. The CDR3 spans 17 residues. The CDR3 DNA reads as TGTGCCAGCAGTGAAATCCCGGGGCGGGGACTGAACACTGAAGCTTTCTTT. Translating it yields CASSEIPGRGLNTEAFF.

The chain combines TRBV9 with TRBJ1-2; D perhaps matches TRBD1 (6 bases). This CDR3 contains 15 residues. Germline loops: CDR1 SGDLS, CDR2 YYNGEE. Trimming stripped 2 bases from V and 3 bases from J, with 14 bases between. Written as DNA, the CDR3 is TGTGCCAGCAGCGTTAGCCAGGGGCTAGACTATGGCTACACCTTC. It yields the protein CASSVSQGLDYGYTF.

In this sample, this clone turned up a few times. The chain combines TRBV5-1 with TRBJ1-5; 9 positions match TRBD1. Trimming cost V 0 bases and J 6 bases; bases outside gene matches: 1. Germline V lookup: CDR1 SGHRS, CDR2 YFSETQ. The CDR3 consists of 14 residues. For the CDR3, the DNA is TGCGCCAGCAGCTTGGAACAGGGGGCTCAGCCCCAGCATTTT. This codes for CASSLEQGAQPQHF. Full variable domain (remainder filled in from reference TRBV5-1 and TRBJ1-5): KAGVTQTPRYLIKTRGQQVTLSCSPISGHRSVSWYQQTPGQGLQFLFEYFSETQRNKGNFPGRFSGRQFSNSRSEMNVSTLELGDSALYLCASSLEQGAQPQHFGDGTRLSIL.

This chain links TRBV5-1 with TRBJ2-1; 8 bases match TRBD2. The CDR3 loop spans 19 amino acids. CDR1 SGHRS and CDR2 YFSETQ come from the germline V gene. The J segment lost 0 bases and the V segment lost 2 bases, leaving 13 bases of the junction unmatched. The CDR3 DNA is TGCGCCAGCAGCTTAGCACTAGCGGCCATCCGGAGCTCCTACAATGAGCAGTTCTTC. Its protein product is CASSLALAAIRSSYNEQFF.

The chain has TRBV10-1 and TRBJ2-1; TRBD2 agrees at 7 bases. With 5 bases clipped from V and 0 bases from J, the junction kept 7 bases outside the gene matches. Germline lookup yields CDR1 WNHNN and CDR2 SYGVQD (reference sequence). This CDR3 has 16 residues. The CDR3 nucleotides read TGCGCCAGCAGTCGAAGCGGGGCTAGCTCCTACAATGAGCAGTTCTTC. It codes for CASSRSGASSYNEQFF.

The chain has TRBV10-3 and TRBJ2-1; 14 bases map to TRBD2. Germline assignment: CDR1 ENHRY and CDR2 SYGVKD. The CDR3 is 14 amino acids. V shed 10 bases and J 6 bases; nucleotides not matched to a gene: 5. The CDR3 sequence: CATKTSGGANEQFF. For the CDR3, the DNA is TGTGCCACAAAGACTAGCGGGGGGGCCAATGAGCAGTTCTTC.

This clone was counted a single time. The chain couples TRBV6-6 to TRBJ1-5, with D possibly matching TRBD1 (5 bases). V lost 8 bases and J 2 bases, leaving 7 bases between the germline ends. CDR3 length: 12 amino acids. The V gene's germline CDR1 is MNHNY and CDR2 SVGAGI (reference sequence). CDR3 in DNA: TGTGCCAGCGGGGCCCGCAATCAGCCCCAGCATTTT. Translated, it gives CASGARNQPQHF.

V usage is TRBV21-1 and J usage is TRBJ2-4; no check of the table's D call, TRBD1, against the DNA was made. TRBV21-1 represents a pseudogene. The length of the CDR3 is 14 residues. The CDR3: CASTQGADKNIQYF. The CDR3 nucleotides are TGTGCCAGCACCCAGGGGGCGGACAAAAACATTCAGTACTTC.

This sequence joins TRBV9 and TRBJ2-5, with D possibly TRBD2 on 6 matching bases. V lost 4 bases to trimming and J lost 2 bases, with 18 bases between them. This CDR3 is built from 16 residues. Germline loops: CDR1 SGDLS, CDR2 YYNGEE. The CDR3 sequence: CASSTPSGGGQETQYF. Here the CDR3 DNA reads TGTGCCAGCAGCACCCCATCCGGGGGAGGACAAGAGACCCAGTACTTC.

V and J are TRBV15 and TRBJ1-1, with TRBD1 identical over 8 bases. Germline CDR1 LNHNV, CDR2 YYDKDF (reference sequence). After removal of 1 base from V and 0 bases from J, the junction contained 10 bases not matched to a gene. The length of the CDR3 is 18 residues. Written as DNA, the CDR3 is TGTGCCACCAGCAGAGGAGTCGGGACAGGATTTATGAACACTGAAGCTTTCTTT. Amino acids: CATSRGVGTGFMNTEAFF.